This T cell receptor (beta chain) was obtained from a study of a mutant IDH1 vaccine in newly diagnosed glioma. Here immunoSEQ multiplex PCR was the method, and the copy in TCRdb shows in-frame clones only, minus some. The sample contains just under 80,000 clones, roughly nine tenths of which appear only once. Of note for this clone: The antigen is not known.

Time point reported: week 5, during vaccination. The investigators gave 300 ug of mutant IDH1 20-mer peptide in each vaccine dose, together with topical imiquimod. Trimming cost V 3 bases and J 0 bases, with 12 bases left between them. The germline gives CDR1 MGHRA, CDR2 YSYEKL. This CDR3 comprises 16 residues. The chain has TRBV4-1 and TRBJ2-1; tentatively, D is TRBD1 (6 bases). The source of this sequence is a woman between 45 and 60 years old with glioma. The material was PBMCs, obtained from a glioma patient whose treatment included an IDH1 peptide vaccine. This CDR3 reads CASSQDQGFSYNEQFF. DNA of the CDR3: TGCGCCAGCAGCCAGGATCAGGGGTTCTCCTACAATGAGCAGTTCTTC.